This T cell receptor (beta chain) was sequenced for a study of blood T cell repertoires in COVID-19. Looking at the study overall: Acute-phase and convalescent COVID-19 samples originated in the United States, Italy and Spain. PBMCs, B-cell-depleted T cells, or T cells were the source of the cDNA or gDNA that made up the material.

Here immunoSEQ multiplex PCR was the method, and the copy in TCRdb shows in-frame clones only, minus some. The data show 190,000 or so clones, roughly 82% seen once. Germline CDR1 and CDR2: SNHLY and FYNNEI. This CDR3 comprises 13 residues. Germline trimming cut 5 bases from V and 3 bases from J; bases unmatched to any gene: 1. Cohort 3 donors were reported recovered after two negative PCRs, clearance, or symptom resolution. The material sequenced was PBMCs or T cells enriched from blood (not recorded which). This clonotype was obtained from a man in his forties or fifties who had recovered from COVID-19. The V and J genes are TRBV2 and TRBJ2-1, with 7 bases matching TRBD2. The CDR3: CASSSSGYNEQFF. CDR3 nucleotides: TGTGCCAGCAGTTCTAGCGGCTACAATGAGCAGTTCTTC.